The next 13 T cell receptor beta chains were all read from a single sample in a study of blood T cell repertoires in COVID-19. TCRdb keeps only in-frame clones here, not all; method: immunoSEQ multiplex PCR. This sample yields approximately 170,000 clones, of which roughly 86% are seen a single time; around 6.5% belongs to the top ten. The material sequenced was peripheral blood. These receptors were obtained from a woman at least 80 years old in a cohort sampled during active or convalescent COVID-19.

In this sample, this clone turned up a few times. The rearrangement joins TRBV5-5 to TRBJ1-1, with D perhaps matching TRBD1 (6 bases). V shed 5 bases and J shed 1 base, with 15 bases lying between them. Germline assignment: CDR1 SGHKS and CDR2 YYEKEE (reference sequence). The CDR3 runs to 15 residues. The CDR3 nucleotides read TGTGCCAGCAGGATAGACAGGACAGCGAACACTGAAGCTTTCTTT. This gives the protein CASRIDRTANTEAFF. The full variable domain, its missing parts supplied by reference TRBV5-5 and TRBJ1-1, is DAGVTQSPTHLIKTRGQQVTLRCSPISGHKSVSWYQQVLGQGPQFIFQYYEKEERGRGNFPDRFSARQFPNYSSELNVNALLLGDSALYLCASRIDRTANTEAFFGQGTRLTVV.

This chain uses TRBV19 with TRBJ2-7; 7 positions match TRBD2. CDR3 length: 17 residues. The V and J ends lost 9 bases and 0 bases, in that order; junction bases with no gene match: 17. Germline loops: CDR1 LNHDA, CDR2 SQIVND (reference sequence). The CDR3 DNA reads as TGTGCCAGCAGTTTCGGGACTAAGGCGATAAGCTCCTACGAGCAGTACTTC. Amino acids: CASSFGTKAISSYEQYF. Full variable domain (remainder filled in from reference TRBV19 and TRBJ2-7): DGGITQSPKYLFRKEGQNVTLSCEQNLNHDAMYWYRQDPGQGLRLIYYSQIVNDFQKGDIAEGYSVSREKKESFPLTVTSAQKNPTAFYLCASSFGTKAISSYEQYFGPGTRLTVT.

The chain has TRBV11-2 and TRBJ2-7, with 7 bases identical to TRBD2. CDR1 SGHAT and CDR2 FQNNGV come from the germline V gene. This CDR3 has 15 amino acids. Germline trimming cut 2 bases from V and 2 bases from J; bases unmatched to any gene: 6. The CDR3 is CASSLLAGVTYEQYF. The CDR3, as DNA: TGTGCCAGCAGCTTACTCGCGGGGGTAACCTACGAGCAGTACTTC. Together with reference TRBV11-2 and TRBJ2-7, the CDR3 gives the full variable domain: EAGVAQSPRYKIIEKRQSVAFWCNPISGHATLYWYQQILGQGPKLLIQFQNNGVVDDSQLPKDRFSAERLKGVDSTLKIQPAKLEDSAVYLCASSLLAGVTYEQYFGPGTRLTVT.

The gene calls are TRBV6-5 and TRBJ1-4; maybe TRBD1 (5 bases). The CDR3 contains 14 residues. CDR1 and CDR2 (germline): MNHEY, SVGAGI. With 7 bases removed from V and 7 bases from J, the gap between germline ends came to 16 bases. CDR3: CASIPGVGFEKLFF. CDR3 nucleotide sequence: TGTGCCAGCATCCCGGGGGTAGGGTTTGAAAAACTGTTTTTT.

The chain combines TRBV11-3 with TRBJ2-1; 9 bases fit TRBD1. The CDR3 is made up of 14 amino acids. CDR1 SGHNT and CDR2 YENEEA come from the germline V gene. J lost 8 bases, V lost 5 bases, and 7 bases had no gene match. DNA for the CDR3: TGTGCCAGCAGCGCCGGGACAGGGAACGATGAGCAGTTCTTC. The encoded protein is CASSAGTGNDEQFF. The variable domain in full, completed from reference TRBV11-3 and TRBJ2-1, reads EAGVVQSPRYKIIEKKQPVAFWCNPISGHNTLYWYLQNLGQGPELLIRYENEEAVDDSQLPKDRFSAERLKGVDSTLKIQPAELGDSAVYLCASSAGTGNDEQFFGPGTRLTVL.

This chain joins TRBV6-6 and TRBJ2-7; 7 nucleotides align to TRBD2. The V segment lost 6 bases and the J segment 3 bases; nucleotides outside the gene matches: 2. This CDR3 region has 12 residues. CDR1 is MNHNY and CDR2 is SVGAGI in the germline V gene (reference sequence). The CDR3 protein is CASRERDYEQYV. For the CDR3, the DNA is TGTGCCAGCAGAGAGCGGGACTACGAGCAGTACGTC.

This chain uses TRBV2 with TRBJ1-4; unclear D gene. CDR3 size: 16 residues. Trimming pared 6 bases from V and 7 bases from J, leaving 21 bases between. Germline V gene sequence: CDR1 SNHLY, CDR2 FYNNEI. The CDR3, as DNA: TGTGCCAGCAGGGTGGGCGGGCCTCGGGCTGGTGAAAAACTGTTTTTT. Translation gives CASRVGGPRAGEKLFF.

This clone showed up just a few times. The rearrangement uses TRBV18 and TRBJ2-7; TRBD2 agrees at 9 bases. Germline V CDR1 and CDR2: KGHSH, LQKENI. The CDR3 is made up of 15 amino acids. V shed 1 base and J 3 bases; nucleotides not matched to a gene: 4. The CDR3 nucleotides are TGTGCCAGCTCACCACTTAGCGGGGGCATCTACGAGCAGTACTTC. Encoded protein: CASSPLSGGIYEQYF.

The J gene is TRBJ2-7, the V gene TRBV21-1; the table gives TRBD2 as D, unverified against the DNA. TRBV21-1 has pseudogene status. The CDR3 consists of 15 residues. DNA of the CDR3: TGTGCCACCAAAAGACCTAGCGCGAACTCCTACGAGCAGTACGTC. Its protein is CATKRPSANSYEQYV.

The chain couples TRBV2 to TRBJ1-2; TRBD1 matches 9 bases. Germline CDR1 is SNHLY and CDR2 is FYNNEI. CDR3 length: 12 residues. Trimming at V came to 10 bases and at J to 8 bases, leaving 8 bases not matched to a gene. The CDR3 protein is CATQQGAEGYTF. CDR3 nucleotides: TGTGCCACCCAACAGGGGGCGGAGGGCTACACCTTC.

The chain uses TRBV4-1 and TRBJ2-3, with 12 nucleotides matching TRBD2. Germline V gene lookup returns CDR1 MGHRA and CDR2 YSYEKL. This CDR3 is built from 19 residues. Unmatched junction bases numbered 10, after V lost 3 bases and J lost 0 bases. The CDR3 loop reads CASSHMPTSGSRSTDTQYF. The CDR3 DNA sequence: TGCGCCAGCAGCCACATGCCGACTAGCGGGAGTCGGAGCACAGATACGCAGTATTTT.

The J gene is TRBJ1-4, the V gene TRBV29-1; TRBD1 matches 9 bases. Per germline, CDR1 SQVTM and CDR2 ANQGSEA. Losses at the gene ends were 7 bases for V and 7 bases for J; bases not matched to a gene: 7. The CDR3 contains 13 residues. The CDR3 region is CSGTGTGSEKLFF. CDR3 in DNA: TGCAGCGGGACCGGGACAGGGAGTGAAAAACTGTTTTTT.

This clone was found a few times. V usage is TRBV19 and J usage is TRBJ1-2; D is undetermined. The length of the CDR3 is 19 residues. Germline lookup yields CDR1 LNHDA and CDR2 SQIVND (reference sequence). V was pared by 3 bases and J by 3 bases, with 26 bases between. CDR3 DNA sequence: TGTGCCAGTAGTATTGTGCTTTTGACCAGTGTGATCCAGGACTATGGCTACACCTTC. Translated, it gives CASSIVLLTSVIQDYGYTF.